Following are 24 T cell receptor beta chains from one sample sequenced in a study of T cells after yellow fever vaccination. TCRdb analysed the 5' RACE reads with MiXCR anew, one entry per CDR3 protein. Seen here are fewer than 350,000 distinct CDR3 sequences, 3.5% to 4.5% observed once, and the top ten hold just under 20%. Specimen: PBMCs, collected 15 days after the yellow fever booster vaccination. The receptors were sampled from a man between 18 and 29 years old who received the YFV17D yellow fever vaccine.

This clonotype was picked up many times. This chain links TRBV7-6 with TRBJ1-1; possible D gene TRBD1, 5 bases. In germline, CDR1 is SGHVS, CDR2 FNYEAQ. The CDR3 loop spans 16 amino acids. V was pared by 1 base and J by 0 bases, with 12 bases between. DNA for the CDR3: TGTGCCAGCAGCTTAGGGTACAGGTCTATGAACACTGAAGCTTTCTTT. It yields the protein CASSLGYRSMNTEAFF.

This clonotype was seen more than once but under ten times. The rearrangement joins TRBV5-1 to TRBJ2-3, with D tentatively TRBD1 (5 bases). V was pared by 0 bases and J by 4 bases, with 12 bases between. Germline loops: CDR1 SGHRS, CDR2 YFSETQ. This CDR3 spans 15 amino acids. Here the CDR3 reads CASSLEGRAADTQYF. The CDR3 DNA reads as TGCGCCAGCAGCTTGGAAGGCAGGGCGGCAGATACGCAGTATTTT.

This clonotype was detected many times. V is TRBV11-2 and J is TRBJ2-1; the D is unclear. CDR1 is SGHAT and CDR2 is FQNNGV in the germline V gene. V shed 3 bases and J shed 7 bases, with 16 bases lying between them. This CDR3 is 15 amino acids long. The CDR3 here is CASSFHTLSRNEQFF. As DNA, the CDR3 is TGTGCCAGCAGCTTTCACACCCTCTCACGAAATGAGCAGTTCTTC.

The gene calls are TRBV15 and TRBJ1-5; 8 bases match TRBD1. Germline CDR1 and CDR2: LNHNV and YYDKDF (reference sequence). The CDR3 consists of 16 residues. V gave up 0 bases and J gave up 4 bases; unmatched junction bases: 5. CDR3: CATSREGDRRNQPQHF. As DNA, the CDR3 is TGTGCCACCAGCAGAGAGGGGGACAGGAGGAATCAGCCCCAGCATTTT.

This chain joins TRBV6-2 or TRBV6-3 and TRBJ2-3; 10 bases match TRBD1. The CDR3 is made up of 16 amino acids. The V and J ends lost 6 bases and 5 bases, in that order; junction bases with no gene match: 11. Germline V gene lookup returns CDR1 MNHEY and CDR2 SVGEGT. CDR3 DNA sequence: TGTGCCAGCAGAACTCTAGACAGGGGGCCAGGAGATACGCAGTATTTT. Translation: CASRTLDRGPGDTQYF.

This rearrangement joins TRBV12-3 or TRBV12-4 to TRBJ1-3, with TRBD1 matching over 9 bases. The junction had 3 bases not matched to a gene; V was cut back by 6 bases and J by 0 bases. The CDR3 contains 15 residues. CDR3 protein: CASRRDRDSGNTIYF. CDR3 DNA sequence: TGTGCCAGCAGGCGGGACAGGGACTCTGGAAACACCATATATTTT.

J is TRBJ1-6 and V is TRBV6-5, with D tentatively TRBD1 (5 bases). Trimming removed 6 bases from V and 4 bases from J, with 13 bases in between. Germline lookup yields CDR1 MNHEY and CDR2 SVGAGI. The CDR3 consists of 15 residues. The CDR3 coding sequence is TGTGCCAGCAGGCGAAAGACAGAGTATAATTCACCCCTCCACTTT. It encodes CASRRKTEYNSPLHF.

This clonotype showed up many times. The J gene is TRBJ1-2, the V gene TRBV6-6, with TRBD1 identical over 9 bases. CDR3 length: 14 amino acids. CDR1 is MNHNY and CDR2 is SVGAGI in the germline V gene (reference sequence). Trimming took 2 bases from V and 8 from J; bases not matched to a gene: 6. The CDR3 sequence is CASSYPGDREGYTF. CDR3 DNA sequence: TGTGCCAGCAGTTACCCGGGGGACAGGGAGGGCTACACCTTC.

This clonotype was seen a few times. The chain uses TRBV28 and TRBJ2-7, with 10 positions matching TRBD1. Germline-derived CDR1 and CDR2 are MDHEN and SYDVKM. The CDR3 has 14 residues. The CDR3, as DNA: TGTGCCAGCAGATCCCCGGGACAGGGGCCCGAGCAGCACGTC. The encoded protein is CASRSPGQGPEQHV.

The chain has TRBV5-6 and TRBJ1-2; no definite D call. V shed 4 bases and J shed 4 bases, with 11 bases lying between them. This CDR3 is built from 13 residues. Germline CDR1 is SGHDT and CDR2 is YYEEEE. The CDR3 DNA reads TGTGCCAGCAGCCCACGGACCATCTATGGCTACACCTTC. This codes for CASSPRTIYGYTF. Variable domain in full (rest from reference TRBV5-6 and TRBJ1-2): DAGVTQSPTHLIKTRGQQVTLRCSPKSGHDTVSWYQQALGQGPQFIFQYYEEEERQRGNFPDRFSGHQFPNYSSELNVNALLLGDSALYLCASSPRTIYGYTFGSGTRLTVV.

This clonotype was counted ten times or more. The rearrangement joins TRBV12-3 or TRBV12-4 to TRBJ1-3; D is undetermined. CDR3 length equals 16 residues. V was clipped by 3 bases and J by 4 bases, with 16 bases between them. In nucleotides, the CDR3 is TGTGCCAGCAGTTTTAGCCCCCCGGTTGCGGGAAACACCATATATTTT. This gives the protein CASSFSPPVAGNTIYF.

The chain combines TRBV7-2 with TRBJ2-1, with D possibly TRBD1 on 6 matching bases. The CDR3 is 14 residues long. The germline V gene has CDR1 SGHTA and CDR2 FQGNSA. V was clipped by 8 bases and J by 4 bases, with 15 bases between them. The CDR3 sequence: CASAPQGSYNEQFF. DNA of the CDR3: TGTGCCAGCGCCCCGCAGGGGAGTTACAATGAGCAGTTCTTC.

Many counts were recorded for this clonotype. V is TRBV5-1 and J is TRBJ2-5; D unresolved. V dropped 0 bases and J dropped 5 bases, with 8 bases sitting between them. From germline, CDR1 is SGHRS and CDR2 YFSETQ. The CDR3 loop spans 13 amino acids. The CDR3 region has the DNA TGCGCCAGCAGCTTGGCCCTCGGGGAGACCCAGTACTTC. This translates into CASSLALGETQYF. Full variable domain (rest looked up from reference TRBV5-1 and TRBJ2-5): KAGVTQTPRYLIKTRGQQVTLSCSPISGHRSVSWYQQTPGQGLQFLFEYFSETQRNKGNFPGRFSGRQFSNSRSEMNVSTLELGDSALYLCASSLALGETQYFGPGTRLLVL.

This clonotype was recorded a few times. The rearrangement joins TRBV20-1 to TRBJ2-5, with TRBD2 identical over 8 bases. Germline values: CDR1 DFQATT, CDR2 SNEGSKA (reference sequence). V shed 0 bases, J shed 1 base, and the junction held 10 bases outside the gene matches. CDR3 length: 17 amino acids. The CDR3 region is CSARDPPGGGFQETQYF. In DNA form, the CDR3 reads TGCAGTGCTAGAGACCCCCCGGGAGGGGGGTTCCAAGAGACCCAGTACTTC.

This clonotype appeared a few times. The chain carries TRBV7-6 and TRBJ1-2, with D perhaps matching TRBD1 (5 bases). The CDR3 consists of 14 residues. Trimming shortened V by 2 bases and J by 8 bases, and 15 bases separated the two germline ends. CDR1 is SGHVS and CDR2 is FNYEAQ in the germline V gene. In DNA form, the CDR3 reads TGTGCCAGCAGCTTATTTGGGACCGAAGGAGGCTACACCTTC. This codes for CASSLFGTEGGYTF.

This clonotype came up many times. The chain uses TRBV5-1 and TRBJ1-2, with a possible D match to TRBD1 (5 bases). The CDR3 loop spans 17 amino acids. V lost 4 bases and J lost 2, with 21 bases in between. Germline CDR1 SGHRS, CDR2 YFSETQ. The CDR3 nucleotides are TGCGCCAGCAGCCGAGGGGAAGGTGGGAGGCAGAACTATGGCTACACCTTC. Protein product: CASSRGEGGRQNYGYTF.

This clonotype was recorded at least ten times. V gene TRBV18 combines with J gene TRBJ2-1; the D gene is possibly TRBD2 (7 bases). Trimming left V 5 bases short and J 9 bases short, with 11 bases between. The CDR3 spans 12 residues. In germline, CDR1 is KGHSH, CDR2 LQKENI. CDR3 sequence reads: CASSAGASEQFF. CDR3 in DNA: TGTGCCAGCTCAGCGGGGGCGAGTGAGCAGTTCTTC.

The CDR3 here is CASSVGGTHGGTQYF. The CDR3 nucleotides are TGTGCCAGCAGTGTCGGGGGGACCCACGGGGGGACCCAGTACTTC. V gene TRBV28 combines with J gene TRBJ2-5, with 7 bases lining up with TRBD2. Germline CDR1 MDHEN, CDR2 SYDVKM. The CDR3 runs 15 residues. After removal of 5 bases from V and 7 bases from J, the junction contained 13 bases not matched to a gene.

The table lists this clonotype with many counts. This chain connects TRBV15 to TRBJ1-4; 12 positions match TRBD1. Germline lookup yields CDR1 LNHNV and CDR2 YYDKDF (reference sequence). V was clipped by 3 bases and J by 6 bases; unmatched bases: 2. The CDR3 loop spans 15 amino acids. This CDR3 reads CATSSRDRGHEKLFF. The CDR3 region has the DNA TGTGCCACCAGCAGCCGGGACAGGGGGCATGAAAAACTGTTTTTT. Together with reference TRBV15 and TRBJ1-4, the CDR3 gives the full variable domain: DAMVIQNPRYQVTQFGKPVTLSCSQTLNHNVMYWYQQKSSQAPKLLFHYYDKDFNNEADTPDNFQSRRPNTSFCFLDIRSPGLGDTAMYLCATSSRDRGHEKLFFGSGTQLSVL.

The V gene is TRBV5-1, the J gene TRBJ2-5; no clear D. The CDR3 is made up of 14 amino acids. V was clipped by 0 bases and J by 2 bases, with 8 bases between them. Germline CDR1 and CDR2: SGHRS and YFSETQ. The CDR3 is CASSLGNVQETQYF. CDR3 nucleotide sequence: TGCGCCAGCAGCTTGGGCAACGTACAAGAGACCCAGTACTTC.

In its sample, this clonotype was seen a few times. V and J are TRBV6-8 and TRBJ1-1; the match to TRBD1 covers 7 bases. Germline V CDR1 and CDR2: MNHGY, SAAAGT. This CDR3 comprises 15 residues. V shed 2 bases and J 5 bases; nucleotides not matched to a gene: 8. CDR3 residues: CASSYPAGGGTEAFF. The CDR3 bases are TGTGCCAGCAGTTACCCGGCAGGGGGGGGAACTGAAGCTTTCTTT.

As DNA, the CDR3 is TGCGCCAGCAGCGGGGGACAGGGAGGTCCCTTGGAGACCCAGTACTTC. This codes for CASSGGQGGPLETQYF. The chain joins TRBV5-1 to TRBJ2-5, with 9 bases fitting TRBD1. After removal of 4 bases from V and 5 bases from J, the junction contained 12 bases not matched to a gene. From germline, CDR1 is SGHRS and CDR2 YFSETQ. This CDR3 is built from 16 residues. The whole variable domain, filled in from reference TRBV5-1 and TRBJ2-5, reads KAGVTQTPRYLIKTRGQQVTLSCSPISGHRSVSWYQQTPGQGLQFLFEYFSETQRNKGNFPGRFSGRQFSNSRSEMNVSTLELGDSALYLCASSGGQGGPLETQYFGPGTRLLVL.

This clonotype was seen many times. This chain joins TRBV10-3 and TRBJ1-2, with D perhaps TRBD1 (5 bases). In germline, CDR1 is ENHRY, CDR2 SYGVKD. The CDR3 runs to 14 residues. V lost 6 bases and J 2 bases, leaving 13 bases between the germline ends. CDR3 coding DNA: TGTGCCATCAGCCCGCAGGGAACAAACTATGGCTACACCTTC. Protein product: CAISPQGTNYGYTF.

The chain carries TRBV5-1 and TRBJ1-4; no firm D call. CDR1 and CDR2 (germline): SGHRS, YFSETQ. This CDR3 contains 14 residues. Trimming removed 0 bases from V and 7 bases from J, with 10 bases in between. CDR3 in DNA: TGCGCCAGCAGCTTGGAAGGGTTCGCTGAAAAACTGTTTTTT. This gives the protein CASSLEGFAEKLFF.